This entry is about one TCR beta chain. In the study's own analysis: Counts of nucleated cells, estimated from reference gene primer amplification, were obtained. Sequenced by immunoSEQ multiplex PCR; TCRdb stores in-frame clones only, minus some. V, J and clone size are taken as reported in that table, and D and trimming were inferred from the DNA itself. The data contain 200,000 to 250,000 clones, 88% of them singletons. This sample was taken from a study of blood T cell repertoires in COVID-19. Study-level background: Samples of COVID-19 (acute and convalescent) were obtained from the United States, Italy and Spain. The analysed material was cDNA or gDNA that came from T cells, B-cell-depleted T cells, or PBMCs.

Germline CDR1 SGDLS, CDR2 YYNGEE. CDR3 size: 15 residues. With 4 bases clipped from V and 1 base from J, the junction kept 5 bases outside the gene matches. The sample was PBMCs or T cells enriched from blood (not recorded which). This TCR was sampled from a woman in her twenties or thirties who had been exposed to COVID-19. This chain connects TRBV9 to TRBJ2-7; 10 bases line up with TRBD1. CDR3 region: CASSLGDRGSYEQYF. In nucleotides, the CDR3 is TGTGCCAGCAGCCTGGGGGACAGGGGATCCTACGAGCAGTACTTC.